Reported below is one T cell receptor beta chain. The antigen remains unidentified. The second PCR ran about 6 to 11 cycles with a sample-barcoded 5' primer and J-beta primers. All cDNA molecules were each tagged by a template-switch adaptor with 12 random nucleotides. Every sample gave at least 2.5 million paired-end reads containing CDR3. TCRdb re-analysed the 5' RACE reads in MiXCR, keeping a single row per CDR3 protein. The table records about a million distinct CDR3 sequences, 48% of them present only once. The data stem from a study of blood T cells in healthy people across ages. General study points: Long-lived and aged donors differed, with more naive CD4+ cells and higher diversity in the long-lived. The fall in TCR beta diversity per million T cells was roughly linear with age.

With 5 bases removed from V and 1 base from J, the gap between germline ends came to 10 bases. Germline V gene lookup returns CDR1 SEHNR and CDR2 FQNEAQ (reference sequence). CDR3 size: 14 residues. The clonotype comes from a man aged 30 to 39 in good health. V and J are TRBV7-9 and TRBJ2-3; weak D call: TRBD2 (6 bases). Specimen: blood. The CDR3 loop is CASSVWGGTDTQYF. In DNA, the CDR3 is TGTGCCAGCAGCGTTTGGGGGGGCACAGATACGCAGTATTTT.